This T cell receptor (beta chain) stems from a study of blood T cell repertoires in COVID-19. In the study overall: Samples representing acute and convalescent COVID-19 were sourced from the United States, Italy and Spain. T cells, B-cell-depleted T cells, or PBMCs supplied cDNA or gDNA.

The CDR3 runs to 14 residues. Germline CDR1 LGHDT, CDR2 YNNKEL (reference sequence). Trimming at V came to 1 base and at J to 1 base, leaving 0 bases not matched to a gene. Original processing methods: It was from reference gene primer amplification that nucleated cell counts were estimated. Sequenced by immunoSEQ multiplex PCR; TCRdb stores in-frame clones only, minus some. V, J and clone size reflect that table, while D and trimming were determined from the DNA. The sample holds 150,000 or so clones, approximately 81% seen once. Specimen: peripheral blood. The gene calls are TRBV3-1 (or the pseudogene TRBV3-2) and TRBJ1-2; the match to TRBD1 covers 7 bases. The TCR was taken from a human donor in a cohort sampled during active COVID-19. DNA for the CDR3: TGTGCCAGCAGCCAAGGGGACAGTAACTATGGCTACACCTTC. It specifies CASSQGDSNYGYTF.